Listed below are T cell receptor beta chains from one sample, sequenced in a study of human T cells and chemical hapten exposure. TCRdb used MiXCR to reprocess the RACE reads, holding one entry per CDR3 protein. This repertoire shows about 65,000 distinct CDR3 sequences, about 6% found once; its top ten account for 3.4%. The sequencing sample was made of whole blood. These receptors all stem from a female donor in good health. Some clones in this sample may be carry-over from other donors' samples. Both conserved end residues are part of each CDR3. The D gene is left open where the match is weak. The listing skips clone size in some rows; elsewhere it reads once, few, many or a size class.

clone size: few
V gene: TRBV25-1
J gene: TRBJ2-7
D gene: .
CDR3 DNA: TGTGCCAGCAGTGATGACAGCCGGCCTTACGAGCAGTACTTC
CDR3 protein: CASSDDSRPYEQYF

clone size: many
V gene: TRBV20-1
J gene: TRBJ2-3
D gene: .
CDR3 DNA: TGCAGTGCTAGAGATCGGAGCGCCGCGGTGGCAGATACGCAGTATTTT
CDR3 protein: CSARDRSAAVADTQYF

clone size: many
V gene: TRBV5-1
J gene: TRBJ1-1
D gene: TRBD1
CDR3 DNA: TGCGCCAGCAGCCCGGCCTGGACAGGGGACAGAGCTTTCTTT
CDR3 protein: CASSPAWTGDRAFF

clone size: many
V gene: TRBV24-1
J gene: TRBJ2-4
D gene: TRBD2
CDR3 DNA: TGTGCCACCAGTGAAGCGCTAGCGGACATTCAGTACTTC
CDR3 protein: CATSEALADIQYF

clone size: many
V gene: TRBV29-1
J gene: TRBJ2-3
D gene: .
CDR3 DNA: TGCAGCGTTGTCCAACCGCTAGCGCCGAGCACAGATACGCAGTATTTT
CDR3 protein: CSVVQPLAPSTDTQYF

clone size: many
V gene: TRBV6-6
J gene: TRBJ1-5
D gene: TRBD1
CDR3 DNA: TGTGCCAGCAGTTACGGGACAGCTAATCAGCCCCAGCATTTT
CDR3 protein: CASSYGTANQPQHF

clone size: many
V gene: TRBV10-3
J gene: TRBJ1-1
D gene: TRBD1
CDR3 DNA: TGTGCCATCAGTAAGGGACAGGGCCAGGGTGAAGCTTTCTTT
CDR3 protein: CAISKGQGQGEAFF

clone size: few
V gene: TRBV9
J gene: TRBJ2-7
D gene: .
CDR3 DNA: TGTGCCAGCAGCGTGTCAGAAATGGACGAGCAGTACTTC
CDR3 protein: CASSVSEMDEQYF

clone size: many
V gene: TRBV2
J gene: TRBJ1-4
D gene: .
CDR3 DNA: TGTGCCAGCAGTGAAGTCCGCAAGGCTAATGAAAAACTGTTTTTT
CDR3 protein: CASSEVRKANEKLFF

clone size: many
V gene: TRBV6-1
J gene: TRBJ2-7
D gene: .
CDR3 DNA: TGTGCCAGCAGTGAACGGGGAACCTACGAGCAGTACTTC
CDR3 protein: CASSERGTYEQYF

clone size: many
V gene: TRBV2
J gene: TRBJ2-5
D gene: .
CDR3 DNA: TGTGCCAGCAGTGTTAATAGTGGTGAGACCCAGTACTTC
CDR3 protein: CASSVNSGETQYF

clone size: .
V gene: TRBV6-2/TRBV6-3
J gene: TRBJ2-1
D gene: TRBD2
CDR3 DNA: TGTGCCAGCAGTTCGAGCGGGAAAACCTACAATGAGCAGTTCTTC
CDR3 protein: CASSSSGKTYNEQFF

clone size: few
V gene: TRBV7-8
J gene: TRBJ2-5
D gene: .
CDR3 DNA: TGTGCCAGCAGCCAAGGGACCCAAGAGACCCAGTACTTC
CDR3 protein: CASSQGTQETQYF

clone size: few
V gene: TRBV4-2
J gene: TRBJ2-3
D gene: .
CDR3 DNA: TGTGCCAGCAGCCTTCAAGATACAGGGAGAAGGGGAAAACGCACAGATACGCAGTATTTT
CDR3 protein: CASSLQDTGRRGKRTDTQYF

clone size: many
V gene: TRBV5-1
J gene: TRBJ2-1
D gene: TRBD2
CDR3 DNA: TGCGCCAGCAGCGGACTAGCGGACTACAATGAGCAGTTCTTC
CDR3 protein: CASSGLADYNEQFF

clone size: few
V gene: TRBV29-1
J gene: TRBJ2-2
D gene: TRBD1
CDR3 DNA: TGCAGCGCTTCCACCAACAGGGGAAAGAACACCGGGGAGCTGTTTTTT
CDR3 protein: CSASTNRGKNTGELFF

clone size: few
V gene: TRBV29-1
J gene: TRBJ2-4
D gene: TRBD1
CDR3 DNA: TGCAGCGAAAACCCCCCCCCCCGGGACAGGAAGAACATTCAGTACTTC
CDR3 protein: CSENPPPRDRKNIQYF

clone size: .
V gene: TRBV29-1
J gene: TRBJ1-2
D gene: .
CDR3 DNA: TGCAGCGTTGGGGGAGATGGCTACACCTTC
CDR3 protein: CSVGGDGYTF

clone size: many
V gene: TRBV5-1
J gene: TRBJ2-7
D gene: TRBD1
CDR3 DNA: TGCGCCAGCAGCTTGAAAGGGACAGGGTTTTCATACGAGCAGTACTTC
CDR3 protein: CASSLKGTGFSYEQYF

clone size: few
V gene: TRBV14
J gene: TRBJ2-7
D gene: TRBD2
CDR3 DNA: TGTGCCAGCAGCCCCCGGACTAGCGGGAAGTACGAGCAGTACTTC
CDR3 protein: CASSPRTSGKYEQYF

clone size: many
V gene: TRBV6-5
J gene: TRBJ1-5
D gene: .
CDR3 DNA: TGTGCCAGCAGCCACGGGGGTCAGCCCCAGCATTTT
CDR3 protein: CASSHGGQPQHF

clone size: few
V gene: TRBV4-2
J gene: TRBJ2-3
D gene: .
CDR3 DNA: TGTGCCAGCAGCCACCGGACTATTCTTACTAGCACAGATACGCAGTATTTT
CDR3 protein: CASSHRTILTSTDTQYF

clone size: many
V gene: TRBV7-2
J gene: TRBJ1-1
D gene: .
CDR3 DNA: TGTGCCAGCAGCCAGGGGTCGACGGTAGAAGCTTTCTTT
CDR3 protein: CASSQGSTVEAFF

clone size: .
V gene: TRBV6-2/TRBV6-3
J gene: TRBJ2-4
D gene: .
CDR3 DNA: TGTGCCAGCAGTTTGACAGGTGGAGACATTCAGTACTTC
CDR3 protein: CASSLTGGDIQYF

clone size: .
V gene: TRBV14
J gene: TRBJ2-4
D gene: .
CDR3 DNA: TGTGCCAGCAGCCAAGATCGGGGGAGCAAGGCCAAAAACATTCAGTACTTC
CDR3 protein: CASSQDRGSKAKNIQYF

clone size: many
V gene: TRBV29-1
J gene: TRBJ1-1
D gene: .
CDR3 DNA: TGCAGCGTTGTCAGGGTCATGAACACTGAAGCTTTCTTT
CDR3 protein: CSVVRVMNTEAFF

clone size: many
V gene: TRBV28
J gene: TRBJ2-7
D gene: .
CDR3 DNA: TGTGCCAGCAGTTTGGCAGGGTTAGTAGGCGAGCAGTACTTC
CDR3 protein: CASSLAGLVGEQYF

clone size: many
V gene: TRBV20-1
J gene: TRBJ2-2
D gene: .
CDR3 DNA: TGCAGTGCTAGTATTCGCGGGGAGCTGTTTTTT
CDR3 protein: CSASIRGELFF

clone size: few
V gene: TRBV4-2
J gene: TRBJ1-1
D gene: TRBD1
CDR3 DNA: TGTGCCAGCAGCCAAAGGCAGGGGGCAGAGGACACTGAAGCTTTCTTT
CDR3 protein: CASSQRQGAEDTEAFF

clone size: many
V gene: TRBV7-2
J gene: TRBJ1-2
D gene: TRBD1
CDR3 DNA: TGTGCCAGCAACTTACAGGGGGCTAACTATGGCTACACCTTC
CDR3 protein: CASNLQGANYGYTF

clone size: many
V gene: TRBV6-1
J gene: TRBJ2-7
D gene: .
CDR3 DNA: TGTGCCAGCAGTGTAAGAAGCGGGCCGTCCTACGAGCAGTACTTC
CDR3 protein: CASSVRSGPSYEQYF

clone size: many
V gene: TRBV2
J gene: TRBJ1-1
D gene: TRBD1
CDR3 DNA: TGTGCCAGCAGTGACGGGACAGCGTTGAACACTGAAGCTTTCTTT
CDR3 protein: CASSDGTALNTEAFF

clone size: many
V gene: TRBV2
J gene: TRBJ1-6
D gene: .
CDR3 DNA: TGTGCCAGCAGTTTAAACACACCCGCTTTATCACCCCTCCACTTT
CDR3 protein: CASSLNTPALSPLHF

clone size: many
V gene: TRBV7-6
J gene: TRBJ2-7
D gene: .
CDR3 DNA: TGTGCCAGCAGCCACGGAGGTGCAGACGAGCAGTACTTC
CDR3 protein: CASSHGGADEQYF

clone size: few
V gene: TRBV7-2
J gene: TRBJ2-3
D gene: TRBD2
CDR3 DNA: TGTGCCAGCAGCTTCACCAGCGGGAGGGGGTTGGTGGATACGCAGTATTTT
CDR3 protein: CASSFTSGRGLVDTQYF

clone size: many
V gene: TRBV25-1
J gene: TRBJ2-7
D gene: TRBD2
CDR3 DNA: TGTGCCACCTCGGGACTAGTTTACGAGCAGTACTTC
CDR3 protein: CATSGLVYEQYF

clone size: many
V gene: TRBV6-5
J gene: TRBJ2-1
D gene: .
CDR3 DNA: TGTGCCAGCAGTTACGGGACACCCTACAATGAGCAGTTCTTC
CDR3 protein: CASSYGTPYNEQFF

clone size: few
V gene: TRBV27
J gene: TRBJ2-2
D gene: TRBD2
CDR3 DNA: TGTGCCAGCAGTGGGACTAGGGGCCCCGGGGAGCTGTTTTTT
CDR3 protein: CASSGTRGPGELFF

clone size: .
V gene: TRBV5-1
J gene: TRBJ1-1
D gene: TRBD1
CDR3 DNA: TGCGCCAGCAGCACCCGACAGGGGGCGAGCACTGAAGCTTTCTTT
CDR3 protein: CASSTRQGASTEAFF

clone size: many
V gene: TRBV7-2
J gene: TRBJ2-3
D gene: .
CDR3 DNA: TGTGCCAGCAGCTTAGAGGTCAGCCGCGATACGCAGTATTTT
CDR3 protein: CASSLEVSRDTQYF

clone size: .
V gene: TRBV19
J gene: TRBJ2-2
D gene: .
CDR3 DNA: TGTGCCAGTAACCCCGGAAGACAGGCGGTGACCGGGGAGCTGTTTTTT
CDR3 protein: CASNPGRQAVTGELFF

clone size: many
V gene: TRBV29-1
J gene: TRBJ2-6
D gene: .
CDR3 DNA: TGCAGCGTTGTGGGGGGCTCGGGGGCCAACGTCCTGACTTTC
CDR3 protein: CSVVGGSGANVLTF

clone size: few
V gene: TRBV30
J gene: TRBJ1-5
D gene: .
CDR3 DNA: TGTGCCTGGAGCACCGCATGGGGTCAGCCCCAGCATTTT
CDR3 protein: CAWSTAWGQPQHF

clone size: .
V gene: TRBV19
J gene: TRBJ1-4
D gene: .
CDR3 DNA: TGTGCCAGTAGTGTGGGTCGGCTAACTAATGAAAAACTGTTTTTT
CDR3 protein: CASSVGRLTNEKLFF

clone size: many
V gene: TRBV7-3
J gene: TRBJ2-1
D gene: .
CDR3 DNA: TGTGCCAGCAGCCAGGGGGGGCACAATGAGCAGTTCTTC
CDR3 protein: CASSQGGHNEQFF

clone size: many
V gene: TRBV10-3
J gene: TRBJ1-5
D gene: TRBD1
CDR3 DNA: TGTGCCATCAGCGACAGGGAGACGCAGCCCCAGCATTTT
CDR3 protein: CAISDRETQPQHF

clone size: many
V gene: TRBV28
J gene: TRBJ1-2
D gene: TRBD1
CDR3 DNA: TGTGCCAGCAGTTTGGGTCCCGGACAGGATAACTATGGCTACACCTTC
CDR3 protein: CASSLGPGQDNYGYTF

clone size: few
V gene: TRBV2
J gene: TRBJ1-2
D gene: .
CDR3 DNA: TGTGCCAGCAGTGACCACCGGACATTACTGTATGGCTACACCTTC
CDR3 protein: CASSDHRTLLYGYTF

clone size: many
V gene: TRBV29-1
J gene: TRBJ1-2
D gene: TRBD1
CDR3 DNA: TGCAGCGTTGAGGACGGGGACAGGGTTTCTAATTTAGGCTACACCTTC
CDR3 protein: CSVEDGDRVSNLGYTF

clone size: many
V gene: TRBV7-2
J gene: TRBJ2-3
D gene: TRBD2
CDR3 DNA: TGTGCCAGCAGCTTAATGGTTAGCGGGAGTCCAACAGATACGCAGTATTTT
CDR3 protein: CASSLMVSGSPTDTQYF